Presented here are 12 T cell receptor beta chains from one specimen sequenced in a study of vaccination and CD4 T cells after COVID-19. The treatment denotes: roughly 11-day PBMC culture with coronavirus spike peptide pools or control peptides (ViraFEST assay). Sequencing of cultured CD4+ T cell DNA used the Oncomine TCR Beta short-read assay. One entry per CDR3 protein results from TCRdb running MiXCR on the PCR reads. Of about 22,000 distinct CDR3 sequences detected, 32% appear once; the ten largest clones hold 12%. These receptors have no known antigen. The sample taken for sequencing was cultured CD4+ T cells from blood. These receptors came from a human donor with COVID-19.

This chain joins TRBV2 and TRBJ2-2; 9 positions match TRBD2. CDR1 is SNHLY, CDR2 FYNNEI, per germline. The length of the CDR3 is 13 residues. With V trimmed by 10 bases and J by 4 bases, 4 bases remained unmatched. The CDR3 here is CAIRTSVTGELFF. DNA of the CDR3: TGTGCCATCAGGACTAGCGTCACCGGGGAGCTGTTTTTT.

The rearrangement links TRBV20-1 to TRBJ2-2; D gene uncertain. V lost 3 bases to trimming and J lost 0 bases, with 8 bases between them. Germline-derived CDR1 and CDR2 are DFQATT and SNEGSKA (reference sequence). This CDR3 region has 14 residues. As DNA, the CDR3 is TGCAGTGCTAGCGGCACATCGAACACCGGGGAGCTGTTTTTT. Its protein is CSASGTSNTGELFF.

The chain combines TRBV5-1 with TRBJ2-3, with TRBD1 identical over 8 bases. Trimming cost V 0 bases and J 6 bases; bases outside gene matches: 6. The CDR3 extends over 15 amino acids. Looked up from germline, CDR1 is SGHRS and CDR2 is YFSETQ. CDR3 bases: TGCGCCAGCAGCTTGGGACAGGGGATTACTGATACGCAGTATTTT. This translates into CASSLGQGITDTQYF.

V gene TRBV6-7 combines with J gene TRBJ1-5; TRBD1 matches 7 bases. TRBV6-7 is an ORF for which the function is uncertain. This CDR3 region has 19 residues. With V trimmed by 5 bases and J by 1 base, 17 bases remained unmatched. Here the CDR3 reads CASSHGTVYIVASNQPQHF. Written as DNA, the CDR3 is TGTGCCAGCAGTCACGGGACAGTCTATATAGTAGCCAGCAATCAGCCCCAGCATTTT.

The CDR3: CSADSGGAPDTQYF. CDR3 bases: TGCAGTGCCGATAGCGGGGGGGCGCCAGATACGCAGTATTTT. The chain couples TRBV20-1 to TRBJ2-3; TRBD2 aligns across 11 bases. With 6 bases clipped from V and 4 bases from J, the junction kept 6 bases outside the gene matches. This CDR3 has 14 amino acids. Per the germline V gene, CDR1 is DFQATT and CDR2 is SNEGSKA (reference sequence).

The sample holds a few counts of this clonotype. CDR3 nucleotide sequence: TGTGCCACCAGCAGGATAGATCAGCCCCAGCATTTT. Its translation: CATSRIDQPQHF. This chain joins TRBV15 and TRBJ1-5; D is undetermined. With 3 bases removed from V and 5 bases from J, the gap between germline ends came to 5 bases. This CDR3 has 12 residues. Germline V CDR1 and CDR2: LNHNV, YYDKDF (reference sequence).

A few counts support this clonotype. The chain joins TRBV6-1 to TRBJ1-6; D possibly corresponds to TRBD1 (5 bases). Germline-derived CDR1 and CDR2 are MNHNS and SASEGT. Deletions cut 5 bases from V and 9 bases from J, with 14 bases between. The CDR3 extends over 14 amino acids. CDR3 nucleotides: TGTGCCAGCAGTCCCAGCAGGGCTGGTTCACCCCTCCACTTT. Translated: CASSPSRAGSPLHF.

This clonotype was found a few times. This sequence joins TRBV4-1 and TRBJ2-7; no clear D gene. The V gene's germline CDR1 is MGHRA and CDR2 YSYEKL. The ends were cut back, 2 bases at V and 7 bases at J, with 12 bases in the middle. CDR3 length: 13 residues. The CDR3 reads CASSQRTVGEQYF. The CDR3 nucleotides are TGCGCCAGCAGCCAAAGGACGGTGGGAGAGCAGTACTTC.

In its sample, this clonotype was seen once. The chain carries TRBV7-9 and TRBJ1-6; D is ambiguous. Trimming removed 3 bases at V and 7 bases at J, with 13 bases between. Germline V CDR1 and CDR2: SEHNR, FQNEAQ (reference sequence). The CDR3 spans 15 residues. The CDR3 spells CASSLDPEGNSPLHF. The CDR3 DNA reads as TGTGCCAGCAGCTTGGATCCGGAGGGAAATTCACCCCTCCACTTT.

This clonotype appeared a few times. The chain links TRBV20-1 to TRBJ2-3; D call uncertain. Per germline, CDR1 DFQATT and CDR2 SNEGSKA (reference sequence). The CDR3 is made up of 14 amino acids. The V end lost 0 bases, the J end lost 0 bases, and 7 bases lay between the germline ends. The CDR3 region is CSARDPASTDTQYF. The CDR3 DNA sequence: TGCAGTGCTAGAGACCCCGCTAGCACAGATACGCAGTATTTT.

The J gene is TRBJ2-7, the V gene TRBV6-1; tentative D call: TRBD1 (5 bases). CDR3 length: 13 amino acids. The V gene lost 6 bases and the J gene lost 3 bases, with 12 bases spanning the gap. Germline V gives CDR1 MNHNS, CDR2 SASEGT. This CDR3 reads CASSQGPLYEQYF. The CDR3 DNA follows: TGTGCCAGCAGCCAGGGCCCCCTCTACGAGCAGTACTTC.

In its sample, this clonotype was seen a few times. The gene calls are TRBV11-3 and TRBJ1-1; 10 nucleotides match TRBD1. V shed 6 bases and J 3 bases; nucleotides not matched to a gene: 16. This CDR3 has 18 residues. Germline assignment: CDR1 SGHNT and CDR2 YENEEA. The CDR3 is CASRPSMTGGYPYTEAFF. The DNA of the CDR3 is TGTGCCAGCAGGCCCTCAATGACAGGGGGCTATCCTTACACTGAAGCTTTCTTT.